These T cell receptor beta chains were read from a single sample in a study of PD-1 blockade in classical Hodgkin lymphoma. Profiling relied on immunoSEQ multiplex PCR, and the TCRdb table lists in-frame clones only, not all of them. The sample holds about 11,000 clones, about 80% seen once. The sequencing here drew on peripheral blood mononuclear cells (PBMCs), taken before the second cycle of nivolumab. The receptors originated from a human donor with classical Hodgkin lymphoma. Each CDR3 is given with its conserved first and last residue. The order of the fields is V gene, clone size, D gene, J gene, CDR3 DNA, CDR3 protein. A D gene is named only where the DNA matches it firmly. Size is omitted from some rows. Given values are once, few, many or a class for expanded clones.

TRBV2	few	-	TRBJ1-1	TGTGCCAGCCTCCGCCCGCGGGGAGTACACACTGAAGCTTTCTTT	CASLRPRGVHTEAFF
TRBV19	-	-	TRBJ1-2	TGTGCCAGTAGCCCGGACAGCGGGCACTATGGCTACACCTTC	CASSPDSGHYGYTF
TRBV19	-	-	TRBJ2-3	TGTGCCAGTACCCCCAGGCGGGACACAGATACGCAGTATTTT	CASTPRRDTDTQYF
TRBV30	-	TRBD2	TRBJ2-1	TGTGCCTGGACCTTTCTAGCGGGAGTGGGGGATAATGAGCAGTTCTTC	CAWTFLAGVGDNEQFF
TRBV6-5	-	-	TRBJ2-1	TGTGCCAGCAGTTACGCACAGAACAATGAGCAGTTCTTC	CASSYAQNNEQFF
TRBV6-5	few	-	TRBJ1-1	TGTGCCAGCAGTTACAAGGGGGTCACTGAAGCTTTCTTT	CASSYKGVTEAFF
TRBV15	-	TRBD2	TRBJ2-2	TGTGCCACCAGCAGAGACGATAGGGGACTAGCGAGAGCCGGGGAGCTGTTTTTT	CATSRDDRGLARAGELFF
TRBV7-9	-	-	TRBJ2-1	TGTGCCAGCACTTTAGGGGCCATCTGGAATGAGCAGTTCTTC	CASTLGAIWNEQFF
TRBV14	-	TRBD1	TRBJ2-2	TGTGCCAGCACTCACAATCCTGGACAGGGAATAGGCACCGGGGAGCTGTTTTTT	CASTHNPGQGIGTGELFF
TRBV19	-	-	TRBJ2-3	TGTGCCAGTAGTATATCCAGCGGCACAGATACGCAGTATTTT	CASSISSGTDTQYF
TRBV5-5	-	-	TRBJ2-3	TGTGCCAGCAGCCCACCCACAGATACGCAGTATTTT	CASSPPTDTQYF
TRBV7-2	-	-	TRBJ2-7	TGTGCCAGCAGCTTAGAAGTCGGCGGCGGGTACTACGAGCAGTACTTC	CASSLEVGGGYYEQYF
TRBV2	-	-	TRBJ2-5	TGTGCCAGCAATGACGGCGAAAGACTCGACTTAAAAGAGACCCAGTACTTC	CASNDGERLDLKETQYF
TRBV27	-	TRBD2	TRBJ2-1	TGTGCCAGCAGTTCGGTCAGCGGGAGCGTCAATGAGCAGTTCTTC	CASSSVSGSVNEQFF
TRBV30	-	-	TRBJ1-2	TGTGCCTGGAGTCCCCAGTTAGGGAGTGGCTACACCTTC	CAWSPQLGSGYTF
TRBV2	-	-	TRBJ2-6	TGTGCCAGCAGTGAAAAAGTCAGGAGCTCTGGGGCCAACGTCCTGACTTTC	CASSEKVRSSGANVLTF
TRBV9	-	-	TRBJ1-4	TGTGCCAGCAGCGTAGGGAGGAATGAAAAACTGTTTTTT	CASSVGRNEKLFF
TRBV28	once	-	TRBJ1-2	TGTGCCAGCAGTTCCGGGGGCTATGGCTACACCTTC	CASSSGGYGYTF
TRBV18	-	-	TRBJ2-7	TGTGCCAGCTCACCACCGCGTGGAGGGGGCGGCAACGAGCAGTACTTC	CASSPPRGGGGNEQYF
TRBV2	-	-	TRBJ2-1	TGTGCCAGCAGTCGTGACACCTCCTACAATGAGCAGTTCTTC	CASSRDTSYNEQFF
TRBV5-6	once	-	TRBJ1-1	TGTGCCAGCAGCAGACCTTCAGGGGCCACTGAAGCTTTCTTT	CASSRPSGATEAFF
TRBV9	-	-	TRBJ1-2	TGTGCCAGCAGCGGTAGTACCACCTATGGCTACACCTTC	CASSGSTTYGYTF
TRBV4-1	-	TRBD1	TRBJ1-6	TGCGCCAGCAGCCAAGATGTGACTCAGGGGGATAATTCACCCCTCCACTTT	CASSQDVTQGDNSPLHF
TRBV6-5	-	TRBD2	TRBJ2-1	TGTGCCAGCAGGCTAGCGGGAGTGAATGAGCAGTTCTTC	CASRLAGVNEQFF
TRBV7-9	-	-	TRBJ1-1	TGTGCCAGCAGCTTAATGGTGACGGGCGAAGCTTTCTTT	CASSLMVTGEAFF
TRBV5-1	-	-	TRBJ2-4	TGCGCCAGCAGCCCGACAATTAACAGGGGAGGCATTCAGTACTTC	CASSPTINRGGIQYF
TRBV6-5	once	-	TRBJ1-2	TGTGCCAGCAGTTACTCGGGAGGGGCGGGTGGCTACACCTTC	CASSYSGGAGGYTF
TRBV7-2	-	-	TRBJ2-7	TGTGCCAGCAGCTTAGGATTGGGAAACAACTACGAGCAGTACTTC	CASSLGLGNNYEQYF
TRBV5-1	-	-	TRBJ1-1	TGCGCCAGCAGCTTGGCCTTGCTGCTGAACACTGAAGCTTTCTTT	CASSLALLLNTEAFF
TRBV15	-	-	TRBJ2-7	TGTGCCACCAGCAGATCAGGGCTGCCGGAGCAGTACTTC	CATSRSGLPEQYF
TRBV2	-	-	TRBJ1-4	TGTGCCAGCAGTGAAAGCGGTGCAACTAATGAAAAACTGTTTTTT	CASSESGATNEKLFF
TRBV6-6	-	-	TRBJ1-2	TGTGCCAGCAGTTACCCCGAGGGGCAGGCTGGCTACACCTTC	CASSYPEGQAGYTF
TRBV7-9	-	TRBD1	TRBJ1-1	TGTGCCAGCAGCCAAGGACAGGGTGGTGAAGCTTTCTTT	CASSQGQGGEAFF